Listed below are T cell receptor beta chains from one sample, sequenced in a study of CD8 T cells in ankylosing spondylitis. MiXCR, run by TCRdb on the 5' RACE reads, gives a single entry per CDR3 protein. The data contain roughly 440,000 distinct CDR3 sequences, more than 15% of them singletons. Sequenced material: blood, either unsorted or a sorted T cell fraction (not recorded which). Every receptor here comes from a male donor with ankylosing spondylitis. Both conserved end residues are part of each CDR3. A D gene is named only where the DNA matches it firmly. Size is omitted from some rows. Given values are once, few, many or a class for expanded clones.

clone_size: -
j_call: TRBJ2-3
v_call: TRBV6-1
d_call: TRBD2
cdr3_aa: CASSGSGGLADTQYF
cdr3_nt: TGTGCCAGCAGCGGTAGCGGGGGGCTCGCAGATACGCAGTATTTT

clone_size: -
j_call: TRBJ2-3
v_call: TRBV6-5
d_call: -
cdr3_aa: CASSYSTTTRGRSTDTQYF
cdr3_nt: TGTGCCAGCAGTTACTCGACGACCACACGGGGCCGATCGACAGATACGCAGTATTTT

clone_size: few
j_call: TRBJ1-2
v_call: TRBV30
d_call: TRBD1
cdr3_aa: CAWTKTGSYYGYTF
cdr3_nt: TGTGCCTGGACTAAGACAGGGAGTTACTATGGCTACACCTTC

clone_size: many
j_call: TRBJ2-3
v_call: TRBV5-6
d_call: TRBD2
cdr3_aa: CASSPLRPGQEGLAGEDTQYF
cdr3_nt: TGTGCCAGCAGCCCCCTTCGGCCGGGACAGGAAGGACTAGCGGGAGAAGATACGCAGTATTTT

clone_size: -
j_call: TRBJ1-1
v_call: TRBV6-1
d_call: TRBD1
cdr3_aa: CASSDKDRVGAFF
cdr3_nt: TGTGCCAGCAGTGACAAGGACAGGGTGGGAGCTTTCTTT

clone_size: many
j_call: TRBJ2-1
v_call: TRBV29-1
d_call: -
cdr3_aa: CSTWTSSYNEQFF
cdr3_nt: TGCAGCACCTGGACATCATCCTACAATGAGCAGTTCTTC

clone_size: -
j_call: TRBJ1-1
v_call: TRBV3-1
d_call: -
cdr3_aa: CASSPRWGGSAEAFF
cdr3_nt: TGTGCCAGCAGCCCCCGGTGGGGGGGTTCGGCTGAAGCTTTCTTT

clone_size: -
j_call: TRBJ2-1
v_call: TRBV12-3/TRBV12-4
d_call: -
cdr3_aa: CASSSTGPASYNEQFF
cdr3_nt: TGTGCCAGCAGCTCCACAGGGCCCGCCTCCTACAATGAGCAGTTCTTC

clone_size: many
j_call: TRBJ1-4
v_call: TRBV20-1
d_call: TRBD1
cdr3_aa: CSAEPTGGGEKLFF
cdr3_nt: TGCAGTGCAGAACCCACAGGGGGCGGAGAAAAACTGTTTTTT

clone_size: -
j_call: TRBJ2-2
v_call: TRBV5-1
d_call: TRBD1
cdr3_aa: CASSLDTGVSGELFF
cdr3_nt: TGCGCCAGCAGCTTGGACACAGGGGTCTCCGGGGAGCTGTTTTTT

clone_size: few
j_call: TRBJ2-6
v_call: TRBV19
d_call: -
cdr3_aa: CASSRLGSGANVLTF
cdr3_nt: TGTGCCAGTAGTAGGCTCGGGTCTGGGGCCAACGTCCTGACTTTC

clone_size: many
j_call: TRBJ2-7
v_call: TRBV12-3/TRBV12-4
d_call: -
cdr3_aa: CASSLVGTHYEQYF
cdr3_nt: TGTGCCAGCAGCCTGGTTGGAACCCACTACGAGCAGTACTTC

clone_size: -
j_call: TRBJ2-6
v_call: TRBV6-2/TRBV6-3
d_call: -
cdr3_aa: CASTGFSGRNLNSGANVLTF
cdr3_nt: TGTGCCAGCACCGGCTTTTCAGGGCGTAACCTCAACTCTGGGGCCAACGTCCTGACTTTC

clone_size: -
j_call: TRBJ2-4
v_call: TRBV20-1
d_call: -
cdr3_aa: CSAKNQGLDIQYF
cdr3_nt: TGCAGTGCTAAAAACCAGGGGTTAGACATTCAGTACTTC

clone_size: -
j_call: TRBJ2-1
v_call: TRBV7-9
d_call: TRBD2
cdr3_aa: CASSFLTSGGSYNEQFF
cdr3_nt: TGTGCCAGCAGCTTCCTGACTAGCGGGGGCTCCTACAATGAGCAGTTCTTC

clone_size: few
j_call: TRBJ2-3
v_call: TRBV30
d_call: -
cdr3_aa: CAWRRALSRGDTQYF
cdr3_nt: TGTGCCTGGAGAAGGGCCCTCAGTCGAGGAGATACGCAGTATTTT

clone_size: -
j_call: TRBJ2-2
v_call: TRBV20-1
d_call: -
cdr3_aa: CSARDLRGNTGELFF
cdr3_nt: TGCAGTGCTAGAGATCTTAGGGGGAACACCGGGGAGCTGTTTTTT

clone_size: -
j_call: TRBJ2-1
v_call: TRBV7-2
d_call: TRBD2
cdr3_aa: CASSGRLAGEWFF
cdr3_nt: TGTGCCAGCAGCGGAAGACTAGCGGGAGAATGGTTCTTC

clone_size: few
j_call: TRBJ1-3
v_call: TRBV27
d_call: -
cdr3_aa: CASSLSSRQRNTIYF
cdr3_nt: TGTGCCAGCAGTTTATCGTCACGGCAGAGAAACACCATATATTTT

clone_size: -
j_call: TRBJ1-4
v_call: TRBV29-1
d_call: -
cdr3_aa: CSVGDGGLNEKLFF
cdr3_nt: TGCAGCGTTGGAGATGGTGGACTTAATGAAAAACTGTTTTTT

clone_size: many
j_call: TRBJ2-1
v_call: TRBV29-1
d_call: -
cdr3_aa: CSAAGGSRNEQFF
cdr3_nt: TGCAGCGCAGCCGGAGGGAGTCGCAATGAGCAGTTCTTC

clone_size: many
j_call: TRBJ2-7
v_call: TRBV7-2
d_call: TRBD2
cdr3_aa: CASSVTSGRTYEQYF
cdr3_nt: TGTGCCAGCAGCGTGACTAGCGGGAGAACCTACGAGCAGTACTTC

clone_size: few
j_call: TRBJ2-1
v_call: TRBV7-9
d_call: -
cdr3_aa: CASSISSNEQFF
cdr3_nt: TGTGCCAGCAGCATCAGCAGCAATGAGCAGTTCTTC

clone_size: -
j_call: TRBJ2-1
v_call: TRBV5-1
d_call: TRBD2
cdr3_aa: CASSLALLAGAYNEQFF
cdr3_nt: TGCGCCAGCAGCTTGGCCTTGCTAGCGGGAGCCTACAATGAGCAGTTCTTC

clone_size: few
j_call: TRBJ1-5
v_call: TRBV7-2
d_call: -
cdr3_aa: CASSPSSGGNYNQPQHF
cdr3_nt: TGTGCCAGCAGCCCTAGCTCGGGGGGCAATTACAATCAGCCCCAGCATTTT

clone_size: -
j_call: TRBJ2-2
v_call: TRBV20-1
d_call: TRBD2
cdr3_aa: CSALAGVTGELFF
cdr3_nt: TGCAGCGCCCTCGCGGGAGTCACCGGGGAGCTGTTTTTT

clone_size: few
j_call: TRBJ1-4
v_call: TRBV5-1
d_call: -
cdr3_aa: CASSPRGGASNEKLFF
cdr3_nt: TGCGCCAGCAGCCCCCGCGGTGGCGCGTCGAATGAAAAACTGTTTTTT

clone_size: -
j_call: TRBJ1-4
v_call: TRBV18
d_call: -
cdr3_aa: CASSRSSADNEKLFF
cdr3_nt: TGTGCCAGCTCCCGTTCCTCGGCCGATAATGAAAAACTGTTTTTT

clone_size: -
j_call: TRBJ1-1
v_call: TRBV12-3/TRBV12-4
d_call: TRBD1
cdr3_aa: CASSLQGSRREAFF
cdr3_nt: TGTGCCAGCAGTCTACAGGGGTCTAGGCGAGAAGCTTTCTTT

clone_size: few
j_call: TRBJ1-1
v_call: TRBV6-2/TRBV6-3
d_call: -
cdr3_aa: CASSYDRRAEAFF
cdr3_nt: TGTGCCAGCAGTTACGATCGGAGGGCTGAAGCTTTCTTT

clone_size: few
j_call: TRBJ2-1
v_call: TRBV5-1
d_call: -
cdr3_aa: CASSLSGHNEQFF
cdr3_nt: TGCGCCAGCAGCTTATCAGGGCACAATGAGCAGTTCTTC

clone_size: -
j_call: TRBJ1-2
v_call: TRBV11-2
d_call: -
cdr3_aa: CASSSLGPGNYGYTF
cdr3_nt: TGTGCCAGCAGCTCGCTGGGGCCAGGGAACTATGGCTACACCTTC

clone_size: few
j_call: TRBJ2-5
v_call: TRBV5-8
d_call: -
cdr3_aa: CASSLVRLPWETQYF
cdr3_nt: TGTGCCAGCAGCTTGGTTCGTCTGCCGTGGGAGACCCAGTACTTC

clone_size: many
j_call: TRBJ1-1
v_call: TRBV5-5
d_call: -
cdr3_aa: CASSPTSLRNTEAFF
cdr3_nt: TGTGCCAGCAGCCCTACAAGTCTCCGGAACACTGAAGCTTTCTTT

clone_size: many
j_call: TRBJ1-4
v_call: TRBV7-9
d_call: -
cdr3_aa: CASSLSPLGGEKLFF
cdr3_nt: TGTGCCAGCAGCTTATCTCCCCTCGGGGGTGAAAAACTGTTTTTT

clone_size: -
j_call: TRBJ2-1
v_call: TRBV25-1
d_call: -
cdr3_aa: CASSEFGRDEQFF
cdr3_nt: TGTGCCAGCAGTGAGTTTGGGCGGGATGAGCAGTTCTTC

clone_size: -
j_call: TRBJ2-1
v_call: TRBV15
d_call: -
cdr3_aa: CATTPDRRNDEQFF
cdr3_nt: TGTGCCACCACCCCGGACAGACGGAATGATGAGCAGTTCTTC

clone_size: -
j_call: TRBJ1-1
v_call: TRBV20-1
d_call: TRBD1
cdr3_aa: CSANVGTGKRNTEAFF
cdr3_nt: TGCAGTGCTAATGTAGGGACAGGTAAGAGGAACACTGAAGCTTTCTTT

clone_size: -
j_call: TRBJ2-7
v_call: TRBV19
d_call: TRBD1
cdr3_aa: CASSLDRRYEQYF
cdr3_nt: TGTGCCAGTTCCCTGGACAGGCGATACGAGCAGTACTTC

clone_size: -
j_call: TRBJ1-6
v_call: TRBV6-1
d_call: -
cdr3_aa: CASKKTRDYSSPLHF
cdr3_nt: TGTGCCAGCAAAAAAACAAGGGACTACAGTTCACCCCTCCACTTT

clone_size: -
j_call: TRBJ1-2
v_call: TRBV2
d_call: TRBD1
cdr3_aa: CASSSTGLYGYTF
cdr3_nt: TGTGCCAGCAGTTCGACAGGGCTCTATGGCTACACCTTC

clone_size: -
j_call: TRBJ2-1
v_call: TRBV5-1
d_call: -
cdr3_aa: CASSLGSAAYNEQFF
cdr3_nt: TGCGCCAGCAGCTTGGGTAGCGCTGCCTACAATGAGCAGTTCTTC

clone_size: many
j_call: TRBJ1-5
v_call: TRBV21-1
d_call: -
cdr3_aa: CASSKAEYPQPQHF
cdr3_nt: TGTGCCAGCAGCAAAGCTGAGTATCCACAGCCCCAGCATTTT

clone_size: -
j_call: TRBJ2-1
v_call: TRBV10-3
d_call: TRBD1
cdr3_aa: CAISDPRDRVYEQFF
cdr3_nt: TGTGCCATCAGTGACCCCAGGGACAGGGTGTATGAGCAGTTCTTC

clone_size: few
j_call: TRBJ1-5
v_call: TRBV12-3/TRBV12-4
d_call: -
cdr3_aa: CASSPPFLRGNQPQHF
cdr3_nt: TGTGCCAGCAGTCCCCCCTTCTTAAGGGGCAATCAGCCCCAGCATTTT

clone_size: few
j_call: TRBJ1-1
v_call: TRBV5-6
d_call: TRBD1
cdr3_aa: CASSSGQGPWAFF
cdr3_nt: TGTGCCAGCAGCTCCGGACAGGGGCCTTGGGCTTTCTTT

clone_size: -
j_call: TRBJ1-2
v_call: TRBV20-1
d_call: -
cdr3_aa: CSAPSSGGWGYTF
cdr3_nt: TGCAGTGCTCCCTCCTCGGGGGGCTGGGGCTACACCTTC

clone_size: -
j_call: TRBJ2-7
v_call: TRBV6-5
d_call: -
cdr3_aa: CASSYALANYEQYF
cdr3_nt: TGTGCCAGCAGTTACGCCCTAGCGAACTACGAGCAGTACTTC

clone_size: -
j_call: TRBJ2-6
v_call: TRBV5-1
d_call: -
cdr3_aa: CAGAPGPSPNVLTF
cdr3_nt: TGCGCCGGGGCCCCCGGCCCCTCCCCCAACGTCCTGACTTTC

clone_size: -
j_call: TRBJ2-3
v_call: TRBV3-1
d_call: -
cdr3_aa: CASSQGVGGQPQYF
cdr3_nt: TGTGCCAGCAGCCAAGGGGTCGGGGGTCAGCCCCAGTATTTT

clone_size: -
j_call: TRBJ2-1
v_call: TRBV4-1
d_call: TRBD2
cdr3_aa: CASSPVRLAGYNEQFF
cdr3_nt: TGCGCCAGCAGCCCCGTCAGACTAGCGGGGTACAATGAGCAGTTCTTC

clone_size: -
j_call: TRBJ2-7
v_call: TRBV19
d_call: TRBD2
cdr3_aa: CASSVSGTYEQYF
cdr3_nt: TGTGCCAGTAGTGTGAGCGGGACCTACGAGCAGTACTTC

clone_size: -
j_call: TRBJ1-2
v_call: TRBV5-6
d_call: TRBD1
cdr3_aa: CASSLVGTENYGYTF
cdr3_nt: TGTGCCAGCAGCCTAGTCGGGACAGAGAACTATGGCTACACCTTC

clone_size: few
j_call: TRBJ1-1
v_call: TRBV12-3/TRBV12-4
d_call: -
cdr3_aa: CASSFLRTEAFF
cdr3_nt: TGTGCCAGCAGTTTCCTACGCACTGAAGCTTTCTTT

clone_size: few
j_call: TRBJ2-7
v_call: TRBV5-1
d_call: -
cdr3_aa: CASSLSGTYFYEQYF
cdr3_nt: TGCGCCAGCAGCTTGTCCGGGACATATTTCTACGAGCAGTACTTC